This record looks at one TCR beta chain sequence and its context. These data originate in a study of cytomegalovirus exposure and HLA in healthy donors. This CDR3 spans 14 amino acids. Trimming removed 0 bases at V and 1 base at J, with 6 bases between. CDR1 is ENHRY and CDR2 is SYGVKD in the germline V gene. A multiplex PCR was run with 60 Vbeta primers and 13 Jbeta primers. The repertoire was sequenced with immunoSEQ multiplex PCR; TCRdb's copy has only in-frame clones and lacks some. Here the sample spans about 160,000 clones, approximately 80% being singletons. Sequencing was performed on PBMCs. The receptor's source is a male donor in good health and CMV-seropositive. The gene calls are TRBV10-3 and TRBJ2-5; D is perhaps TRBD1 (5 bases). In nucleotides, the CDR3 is TGTGCCATCAGTGAGTCAGGGGTCCAAGAGACCCAGTACTTC. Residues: CAISESGVQETQYF.